One and the same sample provided the 21 T cell receptor beta chains below, sequenced in a study of response to subunit inactivated influenza vaccine. In TCRdb, the RT-PCR reads were re-called with MiXCR into one record per CDR3 protein. This table holds about 650,000 distinct CDR3 sequences, around 15% found once. The sample was PBMCs from blood, taken around two weeks before vaccination. These receptors originate from a middle-aged man who received an inactivated influenza vaccine.

The table lists this clonotype with a few counts. The chain couples TRBV4-2 to TRBJ2-5; the match to TRBD1 covers 7 bases. The CDR3 totals 15 residues. The germline V gene has CDR1 LGHNA and CDR2 YNFKEQ. With V trimmed by 4 bases and J by 4 bases, 9 bases remained unmatched. The DNA for the CDR3 is TGTGCCAGCAGCCGACGACAGGGAGAAGGAGAGACCCAGTACTTC. Translation: CASSRRQGEGETQYF.

The chain couples TRBV28 to TRBJ2-7; a possible D gene is TRBD2 (6 bases). V lost 1 base and J 3 bases, leaving 10 bases between the germline ends. CDR3 length equals 14 residues. Germline loops: CDR1 MDHEN, CDR2 SYDVKM. CDR3 sequence: CASSLLAENYEQYF. In nucleotides, the CDR3 is TGTGCCAGCAGTTTATTAGCGGAGAACTACGAGCAGTACTTC.

The V gene is TRBV12-3 or TRBV12-4, the J gene TRBJ1-4, with 9 positions matching TRBD1. CDR3 length: 16 residues. With V trimmed by 4 bases and J by 3 bases, 6 bases remained unmatched. Here the CDR3 DNA reads TGTGCCAGCAGTTCCCACAGGGGGCTATCTAATGAAAAACTGTTTTTT. Its protein is CASSSHRGLSNEKLFF.

This clonotype was seen repeatedly, ten times or more. This chain connects TRBV3-1 to TRBJ2-3; weak D call: TRBD2 (7 bases). Germline V CDR1 and CDR2: LGHDT, YNNKEL (reference sequence). The CDR3 has 15 residues. The V and J ends lost 4 bases and 4 bases respectively, with 15 bases between them. CDR3 DNA: TGTGCCAGCAGCCTCGTGGGGGGGCCCTCAGATACGCAGTATTTT. This encodes CASSLVGGPSDTQYF.

The CDR3 bases are TGTGCCAGCAGCTCCGGAACCAAACAGACCCAGTACTTC. Its protein is CASSSGTKQTQYF. The V gene is TRBV7-2, the J gene TRBJ2-5; D call uncertain. The V and J ends lost 4 bases and 6 bases respectively, with 12 bases between them. Per the germline V gene, CDR1 is SGHTA and CDR2 is FQGNSA. The CDR3 sequence is 13 residues long.

This clonotype was picked up a small number of times. This rearrangement joins TRBV6-1 to TRBJ2-7, with a tentative D call TRBD1 (5 bases). The CDR3 is made up of 13 amino acids. Trimming removed 6 bases at V and 8 bases at J, with 17 bases between. The germline CDR1 and CDR2 sequences are MNHNS and SASEGT. For the CDR3, the DNA is TGTGCCAGCAGCAAGGACACGTCAATGAAGCAGTACTTC. Protein sequence: CASSKDTSMKQYF.

This clonotype was detected only a few times. V gene TRBV5-5 combines with J gene TRBJ1-1; the D gene is possibly TRBD1 (6 bases). Germline lookup yields CDR1 SGHKS and CDR2 YYEKEE (reference sequence). The CDR3 sequence is 17 residues long. Trimming cost V 2 bases and J 2 bases, with 19 bases left between them. The CDR3 loop is CASSFGPGADRNTEAFF. The CDR3 bases are TGTGCCAGCAGCTTCGGACCGGGGGCCGATCGAAACACTGAAGCTTTCTTT.

The V gene is TRBV5-1, the J gene TRBJ2-7; TRBD1 might be the D (5 bases). V was cut by 0 bases and J by 9 bases, with 10 bases left in between. Germline CDR1 and CDR2: SGHRS and YFSETQ. The CDR3 contains 12 residues. The CDR3 spells CASSLGGQGQYF. Written as DNA, the CDR3 is TGCGCCAGCAGCTTGGGGGGCCAGGGGCAGTACTTC.

The sample holds a few counts of this clonotype. The chain links TRBV5-1 to TRBJ2-1; D might be TRBD2 (6 bases). CDR1 is SGHRS, CDR2 YFSETQ, per germline. The CDR3 has 15 residues. With 0 bases removed from V and 7 bases from J, the gap between germline ends came to 14 bases. DNA of the CDR3: TGCGCCAGCAGCTTGGGTCCGGGGGTGCGAAATGAGCAGTTCTTC. Encoded protein: CASSLGPGVRNEQFF.

The J gene is TRBJ1-6, the V gene TRBV2; weak D call: TRBD1 (5 bases). V lost 6 bases and J 0 bases, leaving 12 bases between the germline ends. This CDR3 spans 16 amino acids. The germline V gene has CDR1 SNHLY and CDR2 FYNNEI. CDR3: CASRTGRSSYNSPLHF. Written as DNA, the CDR3 is TGTGCCAGCAGGACGGGACGGAGCTCCTATAATTCACCCCTCCACTTT.

This clonotype was detected ten times or more. V usage is TRBV10-3 and J usage is TRBJ1-3; D perhaps matches TRBD1 (6 bases). This CDR3 region has 14 residues. V lost 3 bases, J lost 5 bases, and 11 bases lay in between. Germline V lookup: CDR1 ENHRY, CDR2 SYGVKD. CDR3 sequence (DNA): TGTGCCATCAGTGATGGGGGGCTGAGAAACACCATATATTTT. Translating gives CAISDGGLRNTIYF.

The table lists this clonotype with many counts. The rearrangement uses TRBV12-3 or TRBV12-4 and TRBJ1-2, with TRBD1 matching over 8 bases. This CDR3 comprises 13 residues. The junction had 2 bases not matched to a gene; V was cut back by 4 bases and J by 4 bases. The CDR3 nucleotides are TGTGCCAGCAGTTCAGGGGGCGGCTATGGCTACACCTTC. It is translated as CASSSGGGYGYTF.

There are many counts of this clonotype. This chain joins TRBV5-5 and TRBJ1-1, with D perhaps TRBD1 (6 bases). The CDR3 runs to 16 residues. The V end lost 4 bases, the J end lost 3 bases, and 19 bases lay between the germline ends. Germline-derived CDR1 and CDR2 are SGHKS and YYEKEE (reference sequence). The CDR3 DNA reads as TGTGCCAGCAGCGCCGTCTGGGGGCTTGTTTACACTGAAGCTTTCTTT. Its protein product is CASSAVWGLVYTEAFF. Full variable domain (remainder filled in from reference TRBV5-5 and TRBJ1-1): DAGVTQSPTHLIKTRGQQVTLRCSPISGHKSVSWYQQVLGQGPQFIFQYYEKEERGRGNFPDRFSARQFPNYSSELNVNALLLGDSALYLCASSAVWGLVYTEAFFGQGTRLTVV.

This sequence joins TRBV28 and TRBJ2-4, with D hard to call. Per the germline V gene, CDR1 is MDHEN and CDR2 is SYDVKM. V dropped 3 bases and J dropped 2 bases, with 11 bases sitting between them. This CDR3 contains 15 residues. The DNA for the CDR3 is TGTGCCAGCAGTTTGTTGGCCTCGACCAAAAACATTCAGTACTTC. This sequence encodes CASSLLASTKNIQYF.

This clonotype has ten or more counts. V and J are TRBV19 and TRBJ2-7, with D perhaps TRBD2 (5 bases). Germline-derived CDR1 and CDR2 are LNHDA and SQIVND (reference sequence). The length of the CDR3 is 14 residues. V dropped 7 bases and J dropped 2 bases, with 15 bases sitting between them. The CDR3 is CASTPGGFPYEQYF. As DNA, the CDR3 is TGTGCCAGTACCCCAGGCGGGTTTCCCTACGAGCAGTACTTC. Supplemented by reference TRBV19 and TRBJ2-7, the full variable domain reads DGGITQSPKYLFRKEGQNVTLSCEQNLNHDAMYWYRQDPGQGLRLIYYSQIVNDFQKGDIAEGYSVSREKKESFPLTVTSAQKNPTAFYLCASTPGGFPYEQYFGPGTRLTVT.

Concerning this clonotype: One junction end does not reproduce the germline sequence, and a read error may be involved. The chain joins TRBV12-5 to TRBJ1-2; D not resolved. The CDR3 loop spans 17 amino acids. Germline CDR1 LGHNT, CDR2 FRNRAP. CDR3 bases: TGTGCTAGTGGTTTGGTACTAAGCCCCTCCGGTAACTATGGCTACATCTTC. This encodes CASGLVLSPSGNYGYIF.

This clonotype was found a few times. J is TRBJ1-2 and V is TRBV11-2; 7 nucleotides agree with TRBD1. The CDR3 is made up of 12 amino acids. V lost 3 bases and J lost 14; bases outside the gene matches: 9. Germline V gives CDR1 SGHAT, CDR2 FQNNGV. Here the CDR3 DNA reads TGTGCCAGCAGCTTCACCGGGACAGTAGAAACCTTC. Translation: CASSFTGTVETF.

The V call is TRBV27, the J call TRBJ2-1; TRBD1 is a possible D gene (5 bases). CDR3 length: 14 amino acids. CDR1 and CDR2 (germline): MNHEY, SMNVEV (reference sequence). V lost 3 bases and J 9 bases, leaving 15 bases between the germline ends. CDR3 in amino acids: CASSLSGPITEQFF. The CDR3 bases are TGTGCCAGCAGTTTGTCAGGGCCGATTACTGAGCAGTTCTTC.

This rearrangement joins TRBV20-1 to TRBJ2-7, with a weak D call TRBD2 (6 bases). V lost 0 bases to trimming and J lost 1 base, with 10 bases between them. Germline V gene sequence: CDR1 DFQATT, CDR2 SNEGSKA (reference sequence). The CDR3 consists of 14 residues. The CDR3 region is CSARDAGISYEQYF. The CDR3 DNA reads TGCAGTGCTAGAGATGCGGGGATTTCCTACGAGCAGTACTTC.

This clonotype was counted only a few times. The gene calls are TRBV20-1 and TRBJ2-3, with a weak D call TRBD2 (5 bases). The germline V and J ends were trimmed by 0 bases and 13 bases, with 17 bases remaining between them. This CDR3 is 13 amino acids long. CDR1 is DFQATT, CDR2 SNEGSKA, per germline (reference sequence). CDR3 DNA sequence: TGCAGTGCTAGAGACCCTATGACCGGGGAAGAGTATTTT. Translating gives CSARDPMTGEEYF.

This clonotype was counted a few times. This chain connects TRBV12-3 or TRBV12-4 to TRBJ1-5, with D perhaps matching TRBD1 (5 bases). The V and J ends lost 1 base and 2 bases respectively, with 9 bases between them. This CDR3 spans 15 amino acids. The DNA for the CDR3 is TGTGCCAGCAGTTTAGGGGGGAGTCGCAATCAGCCCCAGCATTTT. Its translation is CASSLGGSRNQPQHF.